This TCR beta chain was recorded in a study of T cell responses to AZD1222 COVID-19 vaccine. Study-wide context: Doses given second, at about 4 or about 12 weeks, were pooled. General observations from the study: Of spike-specific TCRs, nearly half reportedly target regions left unmutated in variants. The peak T cell response came first, and repertoires were sampled only after it. At study baseline, merely six AZD1222 recipients were seropositive.

Only in-frame clones appear in the TCRdb table, and some are missing; sequencing was by immunoSEQ multiplex PCR. The repertoire holds around 110,000 clones, with 80% to 90% as singletons. Trimming removed 0 bases from V and 3 bases from J, with 12 bases in between. From germline, CDR1 is LGHDT and CDR2 YNNKEL (reference sequence). The CDR3 runs to 15 residues. With respect to this clone: What it recognizes is unknown.

The sequencing here drew on peripheral blood, taken on day 0 of AZD1222 vaccination. The sequence was obtained from an adult in good health. V and J are TRBV3-1 (or the pseudogene TRBV3-2) and TRBJ2-7; a possible D gene is TRBD1 (6 bases). The CDR3 region is CASSQESARGYEQYF. Here the CDR3 DNA reads TGTGCCAGCAGCCAAGAATCGGCCAGGGGCTACGAGCAGTACTTC.